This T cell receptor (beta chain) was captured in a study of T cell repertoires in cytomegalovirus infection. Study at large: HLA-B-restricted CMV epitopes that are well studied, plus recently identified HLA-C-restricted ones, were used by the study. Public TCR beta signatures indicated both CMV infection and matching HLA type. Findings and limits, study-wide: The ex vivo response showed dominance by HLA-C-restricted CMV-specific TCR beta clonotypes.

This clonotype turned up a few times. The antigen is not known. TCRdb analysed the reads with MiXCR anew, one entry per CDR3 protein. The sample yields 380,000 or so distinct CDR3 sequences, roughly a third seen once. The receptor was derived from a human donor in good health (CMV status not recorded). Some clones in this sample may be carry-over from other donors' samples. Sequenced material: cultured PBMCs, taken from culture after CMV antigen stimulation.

The CDR3 DNA reads as TGTGCCAGTTCTAGACAGGCGGTAAATACGCAGTATTTT. Amino acids: CASSRQAVNTQYF. The genes are TRBV19 and TRBJ2-3, with D maybe TRBD1 (6 bases). The CDR3 extends over 13 amino acids. The V gene lost 8 bases and the J gene lost 7 bases, with 16 bases spanning the gap. Per the germline V gene, CDR1 is LNHDA and CDR2 is SQIVND (reference sequence).